These 12 T cell receptor beta chains originate from one sample sequenced in a study of blood T cell repertoires in COVID-19. Sequencing was performed with immunoSEQ multiplex PCR; in TCRdb, only in-frame clones are kept and a portion is missing. The data hold 200,000 to 300,000 clones, with roughly 84% observed a single time. The sequencing sample was made of peripheral blood. The receptors were sampled from a man aged 55 to 70 with acute or convalescent COVID-19.

This clone was seen a single time. The genes are TRBV19 and TRBJ2-7; no firm D call. The CDR3 runs to 15 residues. Looked up from germline, CDR1 is LNHDA and CDR2 is SQIVND (reference sequence). V lost 4 bases and J lost 1, with 14 bases in between. CDR3 sequence: CASSTYYGESYEQYF. CDR3 nucleotides: TGTGCCAGTAGTACCTACTACGGAGAATCCTACGAGCAGTACTTC.

The chain recombines TRBV7-2 with TRBJ1-4, with 7 nucleotides matching TRBD1. This CDR3 is built from 15 residues. Germline V gene data show CDR1 as SGHTA and CDR2 as FQGNSA. The J segment lost 5 bases and the V segment lost 1 base, leaving 4 bases of the junction unmatched. The CDR3 bases are TGTGCCAGCAGCTTAGGGGGACAGCCCAATGAAAAACTGTTTTTT. The encoded protein is CASSLGGQPNEKLFF.

CDR3 amino acids: CASSQSGGRSYNEQFF. The CDR3 DNA sequence: TGTGCCAGCAGCCAAAGCGGGGGCCGCTCCTACAATGAGCAGTTCTTC. The V call is TRBV11-2, the J call TRBJ2-1; 8 bases align to TRBD2. V trimming: 5 bases; J trimming: 0 bases; junction bases outside the gene matches: 6. CDR3 size: 16 residues. The V gene's germline CDR1 is SGHAT and CDR2 FQNNGV.

The rearrangement joins TRBV15 to TRBJ1-1; 8 bases line up with TRBD1. The length of the CDR3 is 15 residues. V gave up 5 bases and J gave up 1 base; unmatched junction bases: 6. Germline-derived CDR1 and CDR2 are LNHNV and YYDKDF (reference sequence). CDR3 region: CATSRRTGKNTEAFF. DNA for the CDR3: TGTGCCACCAGCCGCAGGACAGGGAAGAACACTGAAGCTTTCTTT.

This clone was found a few times. CDR3 bases: TGTGCCAGCAGCGTAGGTGGGACAGAAGAAGATACGCAGTATTTT. It specifies CASSVGGTEEDTQYF. The chain recombines TRBV9 with TRBJ2-3; TRBD1 matches 7 bases. With V trimmed by 0 bases and J by 5 bases, 6 bases remained unmatched. Germline CDR1 and CDR2: SGDLS and YYNGEE. This CDR3 is built from 15 residues.

This chain connects TRBV6-2 or TRBV6-3 to TRBJ2-5, with 8 bases aligning to TRBD1. J gave up 1 base and V 4 bases, and 2 bases lay outside the gene matches. The CDR3 has 14 residues. The V gene's germline CDR1 is MNHEY and CDR2 SVGEGT. Written as DNA, the CDR3 is TGTGCCAGCAGTTCGGGACAGGTCCAAGAGACCCAGTACTTC. Translation: CASSSGQVQETQYF.

This clone was seen a single time. The CDR3 DNA follows: TGTGCCAGCAGCTTAAGGGCGGGACAGGGGATCGGCAATCAGCCCCAGCATTTT. Translated: CASSLRAGQGIGNQPQHF. The rearrangement joins TRBV7-6 to TRBJ1-5; 10 bases map to TRBD1. The CDR3 contains 18 residues. The germline gives CDR1 SGHVS, CDR2 FNYEAQ. With 2 bases clipped from V and 2 bases from J, the junction kept 9 bases outside the gene matches.

The chain is built from TRBV15 and TRBJ2-5; tentative D call: TRBD2 (6 bases). There are 19 residues in the CDR3. CDR1 and CDR2 from the germline V gene are LNHNV and YYDKDF (reference sequence). V lost 1 base and J lost 4, with 25 bases in between. The CDR3 nucleotides are TGTGCCACCAGCAGAGCTTCCCCCGCGACTAGAGGGTGGAGAGAGACCCAGTACTTC. This codes for CATSRASPATRGWRETQYF.

The count of this clone is one. V and J are TRBV18 and TRBJ1-3, with TRBD1 as a possible D gene (6 bases). V lost 3 bases to trimming and J lost 3 bases, with 15 bases between them. CDR1 is KGHSH and CDR2 is LQKENI in the germline V gene. This CDR3 is 16 amino acids long. The CDR3 sequence is CASSPQTGRGGNTIYF. The CDR3 DNA reads as TGTGCCAGCTCACCTCAAACCGGCAGGGGTGGAAACACCATATATTTT.

The chain links TRBV7-2 to TRBJ2-1; 7 nucleotides align to TRBD2. The J segment lost 9 bases and the V segment lost 1 base, leaving 0 bases of the junction unmatched. This CDR3 spans 12 amino acids. Looked up from germline, CDR1 is SGHTA and CDR2 is FQGNSA. Here the CDR3 reads CASSLGGGEQFF. The CDR3 DNA reads TGTGCCAGCAGCTTAGGCGGGGGTGAGCAGTTCTTC.

The J gene is TRBJ2-7, the V gene TRBV7-6, with TRBD2 identical over 8 bases. This CDR3 is 14 amino acids long. The ends lost 5 bases at V and 6 bases at J; junction bases unmatched: 9. In germline, CDR1 is SGHVS, CDR2 FNYEAQ. DNA of the CDR3: TGTGCCAGCAGCCCCGATTTAGCGGGATCCGAGCAGTACTTC. This gives the protein CASSPDLAGSEQYF.

The chain carries TRBV21-1 and TRBJ2-7; the table's D call of TRBD2 was not tested on the DNA. TRBV21-1 is labeled a pseudogene. This CDR3 region has 16 residues. The CDR3 DNA is TGTGCCAGCAGCAAAGAAGGGAGGGAGGGAACCTACGAGCAGTACTTC. Its translation is CASSKEGREGTYEQYF.